This entry describes one T cell receptor (beta chain). This clonotype was detected ten times or more. Its antigen is unknown. No much larger clonotype is one base removed from it; base qualities were not supplied. The CDR3 holds 13 amino acids from the cysteine to the phenylalanine. Only CDR3 DNA is held: 39 bases, read in frame from base 1. V was cut back by 2 bases and J by 7 bases, leaving a gap of 12 bases between them. Based on the germline V gene (reference sequence), the CDR1 and CDR2 sequences are GTSNPN and SVGIG. TCR beta CDR3 regions were amplified from RNA transcripts. The TCR CDR3 was subjected to a first round of RT-PCR using the HTBI primer set and the Qiagen OneStep RT-PCR kit. A second multiplex PCR round built the libraries, followed by size selection and purification. Paired-end sequencing of the libraries was performed with 100 bp reads on an Illumina HiSeq2000. Regarding the original processing steps: Raw data were processed with SOAPnuke, discarding reads with adapters, uncalled bases, mean Phred below 15, or no exact constant-primer or identifier match. High-quality paired reads were merged using COPE v1.2.5, and each unique nucleotide sequence was defined as a clonotype. MiTCR v1.1 was used to align clonotypes to the IMGT TRBV, TRBD and TRBJ reference segments. The analysis included only V-J combinations with a frequency above 0.0001, which together covered 99.2% of the repertoires. A TCS score was defined as the ratio of F50 (clonal expansion) to E x V (chaos), with BLOSUM62-based TCRdist applied between CDR3 peptides within each V-J. Welch's t-statistics and random forest reduced fewer than 550 V-J features to fewer than 15, which were used in a naive Bayes classifier (R e1071). The public reads were reprocessed in TCRdb via fastp at Q25 and MiXCR, keeping in-frame beta chains. Rows are unified per CDR3 protein, each entry keeping the most common DNA and genes. Here the V and J calls rest on TCRdb's processing, not on the authors' analysis. This sample gives about half a million distinct CDR3 sequences in total; about 16% of them show up just once. Approximately 30% of the sample goes to the ten largest clones.

Moderately to severely active disease, a Clinical Activity Score of at least 3, a NOSPECS grade of at least 4, and a duration under 3 months were present in ophthalmopathy patients. Exclusion was applied to patients with uncontrolled infections, other autoimmune diseases, pregnancy or lactation. Clinical symptoms, serum thyroxine and TRAb, thyroid ultrasound, and orbital computed tomography formed the basis for the diagnoses. PBMCs were separated from under 12 ml of fresh peripheral blood using Ficoll-Paque density gradient centrifugation. Total RNA was extracted with Trizol reagent, and quality was checked on an Agilent 2100 Bioanalyzer. The data were taken from a study of T cells in Graves' hyperthyroidism and ophthalmopathy (dated by TCRdb to the late 2010s). For context, the study as a whole: Peripheral blood was collected at initial diagnosis, before any treatment. Prospective prediction of ophthalmopathy was tested in an independent validation cohort of about 19 hyperthyroidism patients and some 17 patients who later progressed to ophthalmopathy. TCR Vbeta CDR3 sequencing of around 130 peripheral blood samples (more than 40 ophthalmopathy, 75 hyperthyroidism and 17 progressor patients) is reported in the paper. For training and testing, the 100 or so patients in the discovery cohort were randomly divided in a 7:3 ratio. Thyroid tissue and blood T-cell repertoires from six Graves' hyperthyroidism patients were also compared in the study. A discovery cohort of approximately 100 patients, about 43 with Graves' ophthalmopathy and about 58 with stable Graves' hyperthyroidism, was used to find distinguishing TCR V-J signatures. After sampling, hyperthyroidism patients received methimazole starting at 30 mg daily, and ophthalmopathy patients received high-dose intravenous methylprednisolone.

Results and caveats for the whole study, not just this receptor: Ophthalmopathy was separated from stable hyperthyroidism by a 13 V-J signature model, with just over 85% sensitivity and about 81% specificity obtained in cross-validation and 80%/75% obtained in testing. In validation, the model predicted progression to ophthalmopathy with over 65% sensitivity and approximately 78% specificity, a median of about 6.7 months before onset. Sample size was not statistically predetermined, and investigators were not blinded to group allocation. Most expanded thyroid clonotypes (frequency above 0.001) were also detected in blood, a finding suggesting that blood repertoires may reflect thyroid immune responses.

The V and J segments used are TRBV30 and TRBJ1-5, with the D gene call left open. The clonotype originates from a woman younger than 45 with Graves' ophthalmopathy. The sample consisted of blood. This receptor carries the CDR3 CAWSIGNRQPQHF. The nucleotide sequence is given as TGTGCCTGGAGTATCGGGAATCGGCAGCCCCAGCATTTT.